The 3 T cell receptor beta chains below were found in one sample sequenced in a study of blood T cell repertoires in COVID-19. The table came from immunoSEQ multiplex PCR; TCRdb's copy has only in-frame clones and leaves some out. The sample contains roughly 300,000 clones, over 70% of which appear only once. The specimen was peripheral blood. These receptor sequences come from a woman between 40 and 50 years old who had recovered from COVID-19.

The chain employs TRBV6-2 or TRBV6-3 and TRBJ2-7, with TRBD1 as a possible D gene (5 bases). V was cut by 2 bases and J by 9 bases, with 8 bases left in between. In germline, CDR1 is MNHEY, CDR2 SVGEGT. This CDR3 contains 11 residues. The CDR3 DNA follows: TGTGCCAGCAGTTACGGGGCAGGGCAGTACTTC. It is translated as CASSYGAGQYF.

The chain employs TRBV7-6 and TRBJ2-1; D might be TRBD2 (6 bases). V was shortened by 1 base and J by 9 bases, with 19 bases between the two germline ends. The CDR3 covers 16 residues. Looked up from germline, CDR1 is SGHVS and CDR2 is FNYEAQ. DNA for the CDR3: TGTGCCAGCAGCTTAGACGGACTGGAGCTGGGGGGTGAGCAGTTCTTC. This gives the protein CASSLDGLELGGEQFF.

This chain uses TRBV6-5 with TRBJ1-2, with TRBD1 identical over 9 bases. Germline trimming cut 0 bases from V and 8 bases from J; bases unmatched to any gene: 10. The CDR3 runs to 16 residues. The V gene's germline CDR1 is MNHEY and CDR2 SVGAGI. For the CDR3, the DNA is TGTGCCAGCAGTTACTCGTGGGGACAGGGAGGTTGGGGCTACACCTTC. Translation: CASSYSWGQGGWGYTF.